Each of the 11 T cell receptor beta chains below was sequenced from the same sample in a study of T cells in Graves' hyperthyroidism and ophthalmopathy. The TCR beta CDR3 regions underwent amplification using RNA transcripts as the source. First-round RT-PCR of the TCR CDR3 relied on the HTBI primer set. TCRdb ran MiXCR on the multiplex PCR reads and lists one entry per CDR3 protein. The table includes under 550,000 distinct CDR3 sequences, roughly an eighth detected once. Sequenced material: blood. Receptor source: a woman under 30 with Graves' hyperthyroidism.

CDR3 in amino acids: CASSTTGPNGGPGANVLTF. The DNA for the CDR3 is TGCGCCAGCAGCACGACAGGGCCCAACGGGGGACCTGGGGCCAACGTCCTGACTTTC. This chain connects TRBV5-1 to TRBJ2-6; D might be TRBD1 (7 bases). CDR1 and CDR2 (germline): SGHRS, YFSETQ. V was trimmed by 4 bases and J by 2 bases, leaving 22 bases between them. The CDR3 loop spans 19 amino acids.

This clonotype was detected ten times or more. The chain employs TRBV30 and TRBJ2-7; possibly TRBD1 for D (7 bases). The germline V and J ends were trimmed by 5 bases and 4 bases, with 18 bases remaining between them. Germline assignment: CDR1 GTSNPN and CDR2 SVGIG (reference sequence). The CDR3 is 14 residues long. The DNA of the CDR3 is TGTGCCTGGGGGAACAGGGGAGGTAATTACGAGCAGTACTTC. This codes for CAWGNRGGNYEQYF.

This clonotype was counted ten times or more. The chain carries TRBV5-6 and TRBJ1-1; D is unresolved. This CDR3 region has 14 residues. Germline V gene lookup returns CDR1 SGHDT and CDR2 YYEEEE. V gave up 3 bases and J gave up 4 bases, with 13 bases separating them. The chain's CDR3 is CASSSLTGATEAFF. DNA of the CDR3: TGTGCCAGCAGCTCCCTAACGGGCGCCACTGAAGCTTTCTTT.

This clonotype was seen at least ten times. This chain uses TRBV2 with TRBJ2-1; D gene unclear. Germline values: CDR1 SNHLY, CDR2 FYNNEI. The CDR3 is 13 amino acids. Trimming shortened V by 2 bases and J by 6 bases, and 8 bases separated the two germline ends. CDR3: CASSETPLNEQFF. The CDR3 DNA reads TGTGCCAGCAGTGAAACTCCCCTCAATGAGCAGTTCTTC.

This clonotype has only one observation. V is TRBV6-2 or TRBV6-3 and J is TRBJ2-7; 9 bases agree with TRBD1. The CDR3 runs to 15 residues. After removal of 6 bases from V and 4 bases from J, the junction contained 10 bases not matched to a gene. Germline assignment: CDR1 MNHEY and CDR2 SVGEGT. The CDR3 protein is CASRPYGTGPYEQYF. CDR3 coding DNA: TGTGCCAGCAGGCCATACGGGACAGGGCCATACGAGCAGTACTTC.

The chain employs TRBV7-9 and TRBJ2-1, with TRBD1 matching 7 bases. Germline V gene sequence: CDR1 SEHNR, CDR2 FQNEAQ (reference sequence). J lost 9 bases, V lost 3 bases, and 5 bases had no gene match. This CDR3 contains 13 residues. CDR3 amino acids: CASSFTGDGEQFF. The CDR3, as DNA: TGTGCCAGCAGCTTTACAGGGGACGGTGAGCAGTTCTTC.

The gene calls are TRBV6-5 and TRBJ1-6; no definite D call. Trimming shortened V by 5 bases and J by 7 bases, and 9 bases separated the two germline ends. This CDR3 is 13 amino acids long. Germline V gene sequence: CDR1 MNHEY, CDR2 SVGAGI. Written as DNA, the CDR3 is TGTGCCAGCAGTCCTACTCTCAATTCACCCCTCCACTTT. Its protein is CASSPTLNSPLHF.

This clonotype was detected a few times. This chain links TRBV29-1 with TRBJ2-1; TRBD1 aligns across 9 bases. The CDR3 length is 15 residues. The germline V gene encodes CDR1 SQVTM and CDR2 ANQGSEA. Trimming took 7 bases from V and 3 from J; bases not matched to a gene: 10. CDR3 residues: CSARTGTGHYNEQFF. The CDR3 DNA sequence: TGCAGCGCGAGGACCGGGACAGGGCACTACAATGAGCAGTTCTTC.

The table lists this clonotype with many counts. The rearrangement joins TRBV12-3 or TRBV12-4 to TRBJ2-7; no reliable D call. V gave up 5 bases and J gave up 6 bases, with 17 bases separating them. This CDR3 comprises 14 residues. The CDR3 DNA reads as TGTGCCAGCAGTCCCCGGAGAGGATGGTTCGAGCAGTACTTC. Translation: CASSPRRGWFEQYF.

The DNA for the CDR3 is TGTGCCAGCAGCTTAGCTTTTTCGGGGACAGGGTCCTACGAGCAGTACTTC. This codes for CASSLAFSGTGSYEQYF. This chain joins TRBV7-9 and TRBJ2-7, with 9 bases aligning to TRBD1. This CDR3 is built from 17 residues. The junction had 7 bases not matched to a gene; V was cut back by 0 bases and J by 1 base. Germline-derived CDR1 and CDR2 are SEHNR and FQNEAQ (reference sequence).

This clonotype was recorded a few times. CDR3 DNA: TGTGCCAGCTCACCGATACAGGGGTCCTACAATGAGCAGTTCTTC. Translating gives CASSPIQGSYNEQFF. This sequence joins TRBV18 and TRBJ2-1; 7 bases agree with TRBD1. Trimming removed 3 bases from V and 1 base from J; junction bases left unmatched: 3. This CDR3 has 15 amino acids. The germline gives CDR1 KGHSH, CDR2 LQKENI.